Shown below are 9 T cell receptor beta chains from a single sample sequenced in a study of T cells in Graves' hyperthyroidism and ophthalmopathy. Template material for amplifying TCR beta CDR3 regions consisted of RNA transcripts. When the TCR CDR3 underwent first-round RT-PCR, the HTBI primer set was used. TCRdb used MiXCR to reprocess the multiplex PCR reads, holding one entry per CDR3 protein. The repertoire holds approximately 400,000 distinct CDR3 sequences, with 15% to 19% as singletons. Sequencing was performed on blood. The receptors shown here come from a woman between 18 and 30 years old with Graves' hyperthyroidism.

This clonotype was seen repeatedly, ten times or more. The rearrangement joins TRBV27 to TRBJ1-1; D is possibly TRBD1 (6 bases). Germline CDR1 reads MNHEY; CDR2 reads SMNVEV (reference sequence). Trimming took off 6 bases at V and 4 bases at J, with 15 bases between the two ends. The CDR3 consists of 14 residues. DNA for the CDR3: TGTGCCAGCAGAGGACAGATTCTCTTCACTGAAGCTTTCTTT. Residues: CASRGQILFTEAFF.

Many counts were recorded for this clonotype. CDR3 in amino acids: CASSLVPSGGRNTQYF. CDR3 nucleotide sequence: TGTGCCAGCAGCTTAGTCCCTAGCGGGGGAAGAAATACGCAGTATTTT. The chain couples TRBV7-2 to TRBJ2-3, with 10 bases identical to TRBD2. V shed 1 base and J 7 bases; nucleotides not matched to a gene: 8. Germline V gives CDR1 SGHTA, CDR2 FQGNSA. The CDR3 is 16 amino acids.

This clonotype was detected many times. CDR3: CSAKRGASGTTDTQYF. CDR3 nucleotide sequence: TGCAGTGCTAAGCGCGGGGCCAGCGGGACCACAGATACGCAGTATTTT. The V and J genes are TRBV20-1 and TRBJ2-3; the match to TRBD2 covers 7 bases. The CDR3 totals 16 residues. The junction had 12 bases not matched to a gene; V was cut back by 4 bases and J by 2 bases. Germline CDR1 is DFQATT and CDR2 is SNEGSKA (reference sequence).

This clonotype was counted a single time. A much larger clone is a single base away; this may be a read error. The rearrangement joins TRBV5-1 to TRBJ2-5; 7 bases are a match to TRBD1. CDR3 length equals 15 residues. The junction had 2 bases not matched to a gene; V was cut back by 0 bases and J by 0 bases. Germline V gene data show CDR1 as SGHRS and CDR2 as YFSETQ. CDR3 sequence (DNA): TGCGCCAGCAGCTTGGCGACAGGGCACCAAGAGACCCAGTACTTC. Its protein product is CASSLATGHQETQYF.

This clonotype was recorded at least ten times. The chain recombines TRBV4-1 with TRBJ1-5; D gene unclear. In germline, CDR1 is MGHRA, CDR2 YSYEKL. The CDR3 is 13 amino acids. Trimming removed 3 bases at V and 7 bases at J, with 10 bases between. The CDR3 spells CASSQRERQPQHF. CDR3 DNA: TGCGCCAGCAGCCAGAGGGAGCGCCAGCCCCAGCATTTT.

The chain has TRBV5-5 and TRBJ1-3; D is ambiguous. Germline lookup yields CDR1 SGHKS and CDR2 YYEKEE (reference sequence). V was trimmed by 1 base and J by 0 bases, leaving 8 bases between them. The length of the CDR3 is 15 residues. The CDR3 region has the DNA TGTGCCAGCAGCTTGTTCCCAATCTCTGGAAACACCATATATTTT. Protein sequence: CASSLFPISGNTIYF. Combining the CDR3 with reference TRBV5-5 and TRBJ1-3 gives the whole variable domain DAGVTQSPTHLIKTRGQQVTLRCSPISGHKSVSWYQQVLGQGPQFIFQYYEKEERGRGNFPDRFSARQFPNYSSELNVNALLLGDSALYLCASSLFPISGNTIYFGEGSWLTVV.

At least ten counts were recorded for this clonotype. V is TRBV27 and J is TRBJ2-3; D gene uncertain. The CDR3 has 14 amino acids. CDR1 and CDR2 from the germline V gene are MNHEY and SMNVEV (reference sequence). Deletions cut 2 bases from V and 3 bases from J, with 9 bases between. CDR3: CASSLGLKTDTQYF. CDR3 nucleotides: TGTGCCAGCAGTTTAGGGCTAAAAACAGATACGCAGTATTTT.

The table lists this clonotype with many counts. The J gene is TRBJ2-3, the V gene TRBV20-1, with TRBD2 matching over 15 bases. Trimming removed 0 bases from V and 3 bases from J; junction bases left unmatched: 10. Germline V gives CDR1 DFQATT, CDR2 SNEGSKA (reference sequence). The CDR3 consists of 19 residues. CDR3 sequence (DNA): TGCAGTGCTAGAGAGGGGGCAAGGACTAGCGGGAGGGGGACAGATACGCAGTATTTT. This gives the protein CSAREGARTSGRGTDTQYF.

In this sample, this clonotype turned up many times. This chain links TRBV5-6 with TRBJ2-2; D remains unclear. Germline CDR1 SGHDT, CDR2 YYEEEE. The CDR3 extends over 12 amino acids. Between the trimmed V and J ends, which lost 0 bases and 8 bases, there was a span of 5 bases. The CDR3 is CASSLEAGELFF. Here the CDR3 DNA reads TGTGCCAGCAGCTTGGAGGCGGGGGAGCTGTTTTTT.